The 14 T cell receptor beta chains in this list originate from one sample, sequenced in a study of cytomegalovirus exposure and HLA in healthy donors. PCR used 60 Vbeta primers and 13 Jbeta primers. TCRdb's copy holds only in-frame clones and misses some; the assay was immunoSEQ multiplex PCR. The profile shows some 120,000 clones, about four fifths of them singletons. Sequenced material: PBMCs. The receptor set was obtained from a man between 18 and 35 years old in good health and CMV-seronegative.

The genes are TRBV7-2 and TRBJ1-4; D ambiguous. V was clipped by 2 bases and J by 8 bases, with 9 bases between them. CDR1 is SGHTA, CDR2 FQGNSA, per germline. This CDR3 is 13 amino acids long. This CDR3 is CASSLKAGEKLFF. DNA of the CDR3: TGTGCCAGCAGCTTAAAGGCAGGCGAAAAACTGTTTTTT.

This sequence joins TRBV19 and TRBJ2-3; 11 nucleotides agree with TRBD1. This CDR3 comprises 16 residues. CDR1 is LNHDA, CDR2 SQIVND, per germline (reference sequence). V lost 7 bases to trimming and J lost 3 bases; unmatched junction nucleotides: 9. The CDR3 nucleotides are TGTGCCAGTAAGGGGGCCGGGACAGGGGGAACAGATACGCAGTATTTT. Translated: CASKGAGTGGTDTQYF.

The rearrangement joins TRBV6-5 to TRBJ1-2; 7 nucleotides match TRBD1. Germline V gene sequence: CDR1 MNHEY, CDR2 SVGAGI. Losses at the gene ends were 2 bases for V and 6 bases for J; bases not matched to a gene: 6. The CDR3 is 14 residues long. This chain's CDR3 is CASSYRQGSHGYTF. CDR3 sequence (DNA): TGTGCCAGCAGTTACCGACAGGGATCCCATGGCTACACCTTC.

This CDR3 reads CASRDLGSSPLHF. CDR3 in DNA: TGTGCCAGCCGGGACTTAGGGTCCTCACCCCTCCACTTT. V and J are TRBV6-1 and TRBJ1-6; perhaps TRBD1 as D (5 bases). The CDR3 covers 13 residues. V was shortened by 8 bases and J by 10 bases, with 15 bases between the two germline ends. Germline assignment: CDR1 MNHNS and CDR2 SASEGT.

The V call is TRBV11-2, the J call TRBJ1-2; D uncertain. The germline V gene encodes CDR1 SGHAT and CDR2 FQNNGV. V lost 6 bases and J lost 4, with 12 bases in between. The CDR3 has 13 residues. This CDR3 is CASSSDFRYGYTF. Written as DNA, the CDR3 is TGTGCCAGCAGTTCAGATTTCCGCTATGGCTACACCTTC.

The CDR3 DNA follows: TGTGCCAGCAGCCTCTCGAGACTCACAGATACGCAGTATTTT. Protein product: CASSLSRLTDTQYF. The rearrangement uses TRBV7-6 and TRBJ2-3; D call uncertain. This CDR3 has 14 residues. Germline assignment: CDR1 SGHVS and CDR2 FNYEAQ. Trimming cost V 5 bases and J 2 bases, with 11 bases left between them.

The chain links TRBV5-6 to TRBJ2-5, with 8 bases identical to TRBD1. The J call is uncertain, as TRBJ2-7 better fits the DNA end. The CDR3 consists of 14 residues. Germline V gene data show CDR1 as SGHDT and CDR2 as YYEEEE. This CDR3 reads CASSFRTGFYEQYF. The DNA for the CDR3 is TGTGCCAGCAGCTTTCGGACAGGGTTCTACGAGCAGTACTTC.

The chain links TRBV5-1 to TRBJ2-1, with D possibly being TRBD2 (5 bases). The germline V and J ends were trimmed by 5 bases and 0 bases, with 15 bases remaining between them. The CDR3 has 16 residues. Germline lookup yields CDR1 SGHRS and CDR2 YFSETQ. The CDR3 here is CASRGSGKSSYNEQFF. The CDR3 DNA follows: TGCGCCAGCAGGGGGAGCGGCAAGAGCTCCTACAATGAGCAGTTCTTC.

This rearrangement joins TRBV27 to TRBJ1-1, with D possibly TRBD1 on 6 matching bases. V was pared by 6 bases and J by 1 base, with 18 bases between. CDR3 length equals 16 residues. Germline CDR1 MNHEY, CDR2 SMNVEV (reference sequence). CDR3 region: CASSLLGGLGNTEAFF. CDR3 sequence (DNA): TGTGCCAGCAGCCTACTGGGGGGGCTGGGGAACACTGAAGCTTTCTTT.

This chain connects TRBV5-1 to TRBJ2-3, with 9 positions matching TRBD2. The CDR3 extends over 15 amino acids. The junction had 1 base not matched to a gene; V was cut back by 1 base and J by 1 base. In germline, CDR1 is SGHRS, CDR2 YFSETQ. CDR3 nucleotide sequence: TGCGCCAGCAGCTTGAGGACTAGCGGCACAGATACGCAGTATTTT. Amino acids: CASSLRTSGTDTQYF.

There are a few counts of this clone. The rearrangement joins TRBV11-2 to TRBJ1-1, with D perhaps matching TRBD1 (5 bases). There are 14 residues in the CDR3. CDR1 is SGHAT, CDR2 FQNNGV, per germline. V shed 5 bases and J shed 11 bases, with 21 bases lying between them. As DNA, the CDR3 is TGTGCCAGCAGCCCACCTTCCGGGGGTAGATGGGCTTTCTTT. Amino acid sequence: CASSPPSGGRWAFF.

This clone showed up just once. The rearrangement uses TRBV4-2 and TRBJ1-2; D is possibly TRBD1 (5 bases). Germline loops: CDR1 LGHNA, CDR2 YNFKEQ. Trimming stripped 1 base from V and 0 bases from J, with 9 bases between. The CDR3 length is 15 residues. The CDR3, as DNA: TGTGCCAGCAGCCAAGCGACAGAAACTAACTATGGCTACACCTTC. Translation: CASSQATETNYGYTF.

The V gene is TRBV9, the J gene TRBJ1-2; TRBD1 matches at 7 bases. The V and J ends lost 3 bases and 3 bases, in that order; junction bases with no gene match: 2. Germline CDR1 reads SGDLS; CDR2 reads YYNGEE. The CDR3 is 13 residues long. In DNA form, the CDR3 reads TGTGCCAGCAGCGAGGGGACAGACTATGGCTACACCTTC. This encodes CASSEGTDYGYTF.

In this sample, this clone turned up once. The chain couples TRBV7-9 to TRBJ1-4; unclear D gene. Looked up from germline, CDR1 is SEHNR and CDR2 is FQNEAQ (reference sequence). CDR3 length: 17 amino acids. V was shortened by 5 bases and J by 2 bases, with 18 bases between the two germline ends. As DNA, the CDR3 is TGTGCCAGCAGCCCGGGCGGCTCGGGGATGACTAATGAAAAACTGTTTTTT. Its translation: CASSPGGSGMTNEKLFF.